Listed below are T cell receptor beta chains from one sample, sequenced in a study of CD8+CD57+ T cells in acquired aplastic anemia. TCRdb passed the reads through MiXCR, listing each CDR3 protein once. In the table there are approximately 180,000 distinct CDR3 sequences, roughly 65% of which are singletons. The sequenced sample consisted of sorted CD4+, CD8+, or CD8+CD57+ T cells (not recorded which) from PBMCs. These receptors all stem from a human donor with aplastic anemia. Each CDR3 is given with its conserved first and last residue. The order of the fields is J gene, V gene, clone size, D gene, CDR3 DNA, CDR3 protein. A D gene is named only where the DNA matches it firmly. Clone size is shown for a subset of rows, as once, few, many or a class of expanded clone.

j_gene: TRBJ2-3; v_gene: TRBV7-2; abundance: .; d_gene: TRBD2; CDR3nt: TGTGCCAGCAGCTTAACTAGCGGGCCTTACAATGAGCAGTATTTT; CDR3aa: CASSLTSGPYNEQYF
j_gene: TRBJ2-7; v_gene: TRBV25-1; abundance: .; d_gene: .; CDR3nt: TGTGCCAGCAGTGCCGGGTGGGGGGCCTACGAGCAGTACTTC; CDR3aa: CASSAGWGAYEQYF
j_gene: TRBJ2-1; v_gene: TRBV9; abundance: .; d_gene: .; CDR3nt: TGTGCCAGCAGCCTATTCTTCTCAAATCACAATGAGCAGTTCTTC; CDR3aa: CASSLFFSNHNEQFF
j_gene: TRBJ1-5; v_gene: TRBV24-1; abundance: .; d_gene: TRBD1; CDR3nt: TGTGCCACCAGTGACCCTAGACAGGGAGGTCATCAGCCCCAGCATTTT; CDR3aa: CATSDPRQGGHQPQHF
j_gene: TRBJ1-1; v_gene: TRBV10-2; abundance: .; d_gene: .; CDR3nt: TGCGCCAGCAGTGAGTTGCCGGGACGGGACACTGAAGCTTTCTTT; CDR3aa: CASSELPGRDTEAFF
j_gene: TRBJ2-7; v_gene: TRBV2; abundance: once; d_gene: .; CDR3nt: TGTGCCAGCAGCGCCGGGACCGAGGACGAGCAGTACTTC; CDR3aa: CASSAGTEDEQYF
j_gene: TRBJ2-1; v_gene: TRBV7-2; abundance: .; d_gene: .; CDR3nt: TGTGCCAGCAGCCGCGGCGGGACGTCCTACAATGAGCAGTTCTTC; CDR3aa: CASSRGGTSYNEQFF
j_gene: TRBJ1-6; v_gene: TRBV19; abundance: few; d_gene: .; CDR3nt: TGTGCCAGTAGTATAGCGGATTCACCCCTCCACTTT; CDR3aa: CASSIADSPLHF
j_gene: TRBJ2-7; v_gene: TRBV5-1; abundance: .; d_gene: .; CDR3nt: TGTGCCAGCAGCGTAGAGCCGGGTTCGGACTTC; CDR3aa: CASSVEPGSDF
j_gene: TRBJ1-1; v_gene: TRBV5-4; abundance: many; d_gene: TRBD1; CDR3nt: TGTGCCAGTAGGCGACAGGGAGGGACTGAAGCTTTCTTT; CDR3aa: CASRRQGGTEAFF
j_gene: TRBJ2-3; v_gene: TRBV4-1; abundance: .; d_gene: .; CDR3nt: TGCGCCAGCAGCCAAGCCGGAGCTAACACAGATACGCAGTATTTT; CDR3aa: CASSQAGANTDTQYF
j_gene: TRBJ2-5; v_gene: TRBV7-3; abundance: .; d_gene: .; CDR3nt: TGTGCCAGCACCTCCCGGGACGTACAAGAGACCCAGTACTTC; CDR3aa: CASTSRDVQETQYF